These 22 T cell receptor beta chains were all obtained from the same sample, sequenced in a study of blood T cell repertoires in COVID-19 (TCRdb year 2020). Libraries were made using the immunoSEQ multiplex PCR assay. The source is immuneACCESS, and TCRdb retained only in-frame sequences with V and J called. Part of the clones is not carried over; for the studies checked, unresolved V genes explain less than half of this, and the remainder is unexplained. The sample table lists more than 80,000 clones, around nine tenths of them with a count of one. The leading ten clones occupy 1.5% to 2% of the sample. What was sequenced was peripheral blood. Receptors originate from a man older than 75 with acute or convalescent COVID-19.

The V gene is TRBV27, the J gene TRBJ1-2; no firm D call. Trimming left V 5 bases short and J 6 bases short, with 16 bases between. From germline, CDR1 is MNHEY and CDR2 SMNVEV (reference sequence). The CDR3 is 14 residues long. The CDR3 nucleotides are TGTGCCAGCAGTAAATCGGCAGAGGGTAATGGCTACACCTTC. It codes for CASSKSAEGNGYTF.

This clone was counted only a few times. The gene calls are TRBV9 and TRBJ2-1, with D unclear. CDR1 is SGDLS and CDR2 is YYNGEE in the germline V gene. The ends were cut back, 0 bases at V and 10 bases at J, with 11 bases in the middle. The CDR3 is 13 residues long. The CDR3 protein is CASSVDPGREQFF. In nucleotides, the CDR3 is TGTGCCAGCAGCGTAGATCCGGGTCGCGAGCAGTTCTTC.

V usage is TRBV6-2 or TRBV6-3 and J usage is TRBJ1-5; D not certain. Germline V gives CDR1 MNHEY, CDR2 SVGEGT. The CDR3 runs to 15 residues. The V gene lost 6 bases and the J gene lost 3 bases, with 15 bases spanning the gap. CDR3 loop: CASSSHAAPNQPQHF. CDR3 DNA: TGTGCCAGCAGCTCCCACGCGGCTCCCAATCAGCCCCAGCATTTT.

The V gene is TRBV10-3, the J gene TRBJ1-6; unclear D gene. V lost 8 bases and J lost 0, with 11 bases in between. CDR3 size: 15 residues. Germline values: CDR1 ENHRY, CDR2 SYGVKD. CDR3 loop: CAIAGGSSYNSPLHF. DNA of the CDR3: TGTGCCATCGCTGGCGGGAGCTCCTATAATTCACCCCTCCACTTT.

The chain recombines TRBV6-1 with TRBJ2-7, with 9 nucleotides matching TRBD2. Germline CDR1 reads MNHNS; CDR2 reads SASEGT. The CDR3 consists of 16 residues. V lost 0 bases, J lost 2 bases, and 5 bases stayed unmatched. The CDR3 region has the DNA TGTGCCAGCAGTGAAGCGCGGGCTAGCGGGACCTACGAGCAGTACTTC. Protein: CASSEARASGTYEQYF.

The V and J genes are TRBV11-1 and TRBJ1-1, with no clear D. The germline CDR1 and CDR2 sequences are SGHAT and FQDESV (reference sequence). V shed 4 bases and J shed 6 bases, with 18 bases lying between them. CDR3 length: 15 residues. The CDR3, as DNA: TGTGCCAGCAGCTCCGCCCAGAGAGCACGGGCTGAAGCTTTCTTT. Translation gives CASSSAQRARAEAFF.

This clone was seen a handful of times. The V call is TRBV23-1, the J call TRBJ2-7; 7 nucleotides line up with TRBD1. TRBV23-1 is given ORF status, its function remaining uncertain. V shed 4 bases and J 3 bases; nucleotides not matched to a gene: 12. This CDR3 contains 16 residues. The CDR3 DNA reads TGCGCCAGCAGTCCCCAGGTGCAGGGGGTGTACTACGAGCAGTACTTC. Its protein is CASSPQVQGVYYEQYF.

The CDR3 DNA reads TGTGCCAGCAGTTACTCCACAGATCACAACACTGAAGCTTTCTTT. It translates to CASSYSTDHNTEAFF. This sequence joins TRBV6-6 and TRBJ1-1; the D is unclear. This CDR3 is 15 amino acids long. Per germline, CDR1 MNHNY and CDR2 SVGAGI (reference sequence). Between the trimmed V and J ends, which lost 0 bases and 2 bases, there was a span of 10 bases.

The chain combines TRBV5-1 with TRBJ2-7, with D unresolved. The V end lost 3 bases, the J end lost 6 bases, and 16 bases lay between the germline ends. Per the germline V gene, CDR1 is SGHRS and CDR2 is YFSETQ. CDR3 length: 14 amino acids. Here the CDR3 DNA reads TGCGCCAGCAGCTCCCTTCGTTCAGGCACCGAGCAGTACTTC. It translates to CASSSLRSGTEQYF.

This clone was observed a few times. J is TRBJ2-6 and V is TRBV28, with 9 bases fitting TRBD1. Trimming took 5 bases from V and 0 from J; bases not matched to a gene: 8. CDR1 is MDHEN and CDR2 is SYDVKM in the germline V gene. CDR3 size: 18 residues. The CDR3 here is CASSIPPGQGSGANVLTF. CDR3 sequence (DNA): TGTGCCAGCAGTATTCCTCCGGGACAGGGCTCTGGGGCCAACGTCCTGACTTTC.

The rearrangement joins TRBV3-1 (or the pseudogene TRBV3-2) to TRBJ2-1; 8 nucleotides agree with TRBD2. The CDR3 consists of 16 residues. Germline loops: CDR1 LGHDT, CDR2 YNNKEL (reference sequence). Trimming took 2 bases from V and 0 from J; bases not matched to a gene: 3. CDR3 nucleotides: TGTGCCAGCAGCCAAACGGGACTAGGCTCCTACAATGAGCAGTTCTTC. Protein: CASSQTGLGSYNEQFF.

This rearrangement joins TRBV19 to TRBJ1-5; tentative D call: TRBD1 (5 bases). The V end lost 0 bases, the J end lost 4 bases, and 16 bases lay between the germline ends. Germline V gives CDR1 LNHDA, CDR2 SQIVND (reference sequence). The CDR3 has 17 amino acids. CDR3 DNA sequence: TGTGCCAGTAGTATAGATCTGCAGGGAATATCAAATCAGCCCCAGCATTTT. Amino acids: CASSIDLQGISNQPQHF.

This clone was seen a single time. V and J are TRBV6-5 and TRBJ1-5, with D tentatively TRBD1 (6 bases). CDR1 is MNHEY, CDR2 SVGAGI, per germline. The CDR3 is 14 amino acids. V was shortened by 4 bases and J by 6 bases, with 13 bases between the two germline ends. The CDR3 DNA reads as TGTGCCAGCAGTTCCGGACAGTGGGGTCAGCCCCAGCATTTT. Protein: CASSSGQWGQPQHF.

The chain uses TRBV10-3 and TRBJ2-1, with 10 nucleotides matching TRBD1. Germline values: CDR1 ENHRY, CDR2 SYGVKD. Trimming removed 3 bases from V and 5 bases from J; junction bases left unmatched: 4. The CDR3 is 15 amino acids. The CDR3 region has the DNA TGTGCCATCAGTGATATAGGGACAGGGGACAATGAGCAGTTCTTC. Translating gives CAISDIGTGDNEQFF.

The chain links TRBV28 to TRBJ2-3; TRBD1 matches at 8 bases. The CDR3 spans 16 residues. V shed 3 bases and J 6 bases; nucleotides not matched to a gene: 11. The germline V gene has CDR1 MDHEN and CDR2 SYDVKM. The DNA of the CDR3 is TGTGCCAGCAGTTTTCCCATGGCAGGGGGCATGGATACGCAGTATTTT. Translated: CASSFPMAGGMDTQYF.

The genes are TRBV15 and TRBJ2-5, with a tentative D call TRBD2 (6 bases). V lost 3 bases, J lost 2 bases, and 13 bases lay in between. Germline V lookup: CDR1 LNHNV, CDR2 YYDKDF (reference sequence). This CDR3 is built from 15 residues. DNA for the CDR3: TGTGCCACCAGCAGGGGAGGCGGAGCTCAAGAGACCCAGTACTTC. Encoded protein: CATSRGGGAQETQYF.

This chain connects TRBV6-5 to TRBJ1-5; D perhaps matches TRBD1 (5 bases). Trimming cost V 5 bases and J 7 bases, with 18 bases left between them. CDR1 and CDR2 (germline): MNHEY, SVGAGI. The CDR3 spans 15 residues. The CDR3 coding sequence is TGTGCCAGCAGTCTAAGGGGCGGCTCAGAACAGCCCCAGCATTTT. Encoded protein: CASSLRGGSEQPQHF.

The chain couples TRBV5-4 to TRBJ1-4; tentative D call: TRBD1 (6 bases). Germline V gene data show CDR1 as SGHNT and CDR2 as YYREEE (reference sequence). V lost 4 bases, J lost 7 bases, and 14 bases lay in between. The CDR3 runs to 14 residues. CDR3 coding DNA: TGTGCCAGCAGCACCAACAGGGCGGCTGAAAAACTGTTTTTT. Protein product: CASSTNRAAEKLFF.

The chain is built from TRBV4-3 and TRBJ2-3, with 8 nucleotides matching TRBD1. Germline V gene sequence: CDR1 LGHNA, CDR2 YSLEER. The J segment lost 0 bases and the V segment lost 4 bases, leaving 6 bases of the junction unmatched. The CDR3 has 16 amino acids. CDR3 sequence reads: CASSPQDRVSTDTQYF. The CDR3 DNA sequence: TGCGCCAGCAGCCCCCAGGACAGGGTGAGCACAGATACGCAGTATTTT.

In nucleotides, the CDR3 is TGTGCCAGTAGCCAAACTAGCGGGGACGTGACAGATACGCAGTATTTT. Encoded protein: CASSQTSGDVTDTQYF. The V call is TRBV19, the J call TRBJ2-3; TRBD2 aligns across 10 bases. CDR3 length: 16 amino acids. With V trimmed by 6 bases and J by 3 bases, 9 bases remained unmatched. Germline V gives CDR1 LNHDA, CDR2 SQIVND (reference sequence).

The V call is TRBV5-1, the J call TRBJ1-6; TRBD1 is a possible D gene (6 bases). This CDR3 contains 14 residues. V dropped 0 bases and J dropped 9 bases, with 10 bases sitting between them. The germline V gene has CDR1 SGHRS and CDR2 YFSETQ. The CDR3 coding sequence is TGCGCCAGCAGCTTGGGGGACATTAGTTCACCCCTCCACTTT. Its protein is CASSLGDISSPLHF.

The genes are TRBV6-2 or TRBV6-3 and TRBJ2-4; weak D call: TRBD2 (6 bases). Per the germline V gene, CDR1 is MNHEY and CDR2 is SVGEGT. With 6 bases removed from V and 9 bases from J, the gap between germline ends came to 18 bases. The CDR3 is 14 amino acids. The CDR3 protein is CASSPGRVGSIQYF. CDR3 in DNA: TGTGCCAGCAGCCCCGGGAGAGTAGGATCCATTCAGTACTTC.